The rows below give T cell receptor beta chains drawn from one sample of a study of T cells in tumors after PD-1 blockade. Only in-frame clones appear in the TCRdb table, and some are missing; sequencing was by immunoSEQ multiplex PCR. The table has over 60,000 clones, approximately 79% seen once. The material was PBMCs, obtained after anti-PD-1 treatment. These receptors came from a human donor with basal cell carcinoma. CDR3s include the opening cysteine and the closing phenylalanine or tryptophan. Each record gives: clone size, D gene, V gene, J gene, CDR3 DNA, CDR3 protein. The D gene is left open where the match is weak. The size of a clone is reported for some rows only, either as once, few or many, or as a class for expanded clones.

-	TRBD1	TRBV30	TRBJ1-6	TGTGCCTGGAGTGCGGGACAGCGGAATTCACCCCTCCACTTT	CAWSAGQRNSPLHF
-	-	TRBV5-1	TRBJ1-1	TGCGCCAGCAGCTTGGGTCCTGAAGCTTTCTTT	CASSLGPEAFF
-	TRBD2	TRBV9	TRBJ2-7	TGTGCCAGCAGCGTAGGGGGTGCGGGGGCCTACGAGCAGTACTTC	CASSVGGAGAYEQYF
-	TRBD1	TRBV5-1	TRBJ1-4	TGCGCCAGCAGCTTGCCAATCGACAGGGTTTGGTCGACTAATGAAAAACTGTTTTTT	CASSLPIDRVWSTNEKLFF
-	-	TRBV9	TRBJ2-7	TGTGCCAGCAGCAGAGGGGTTTCCTACGAGCAGTACTTC	CASSRGVSYEQYF
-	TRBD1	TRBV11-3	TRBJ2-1	TGTGCCAGCAGCCGGGGACAGGGTGGAGGAGTCGATGAGCAGTTCTTC	CASSRGQGGGVDEQFF
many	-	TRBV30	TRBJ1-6	TGTGCCTGGAGTGAAAACCCCAGGCCGGGTGTGAATTCACCCCTCCACTTT	CAWSENPRPGVNSPLHF
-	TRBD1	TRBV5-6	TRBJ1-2	TGTGCCAGCAGCGACGGGACAGGGGTCTTTTATGGCTACACCTTC	CASSDGTGVFYGYTF
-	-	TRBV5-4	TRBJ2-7	TGTGCCAGCACCCCCCAGGACCGATCCTACGAGCAGTACTTC	CASTPQDRSYEQYF
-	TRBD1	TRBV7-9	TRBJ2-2	TGTGCTTCTAAAAACAGGGGCGGCGGGGAGCTGTTTTTT	CASKNRGGGELFF
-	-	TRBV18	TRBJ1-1	TGTGCCAGCTCACCAAACCCGAACACTGAAGCTTTCTTT	CASSPNPNTEAFF
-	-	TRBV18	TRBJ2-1	TGTGCCAGCTCCCCAGGTTGGGGGGGGGCCCCCAATGAGCAGTTCTTC	CASSPGWGGAPNEQFF
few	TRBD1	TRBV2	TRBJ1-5	TGTGCCAGCCGGGGGGGACAGTCCCAGAGGTATAGCAATCAGCCCCAGCATTTT	CASRGGQSQRYSNQPQHF
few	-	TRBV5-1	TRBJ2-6	TGCGCCAGCAGCTTGGCCGGGATCTGGGTATCTCCTGGGGCCAACGTCCTGACTTTC	CASSLAGIWVSPGANVLTF
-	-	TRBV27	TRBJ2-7	TGTGCCAGCAGTTCACCCCCAGGGTCCAACTACGAGCAGTACTTC	CASSSPPGSNYEQYF
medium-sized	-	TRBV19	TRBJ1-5	TGTGCCAGTAGCATGCTGATCGGGTATCAGCCCCAGCATTTT	CASSMLIGYQPQHF
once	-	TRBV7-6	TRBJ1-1	TGTGCCAGCAACCAAGAAGCGGCGGGGAACACTGAAGCTTTCTTT	CASNQEAAGNTEAFF
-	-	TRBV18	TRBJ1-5	TGTGCCAGCTCACCAATGGCAGCGGGGAACAATCAGCCCCAGCATTTT	CASSPMAAGNNQPQHF
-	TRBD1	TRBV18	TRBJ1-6	TGTGCCAGCTCACCACAACAGGGGTCAACGAGCTCCTATAATTCACCCCTCCACTTT	CASSPQQGSTSSYNSPLHF
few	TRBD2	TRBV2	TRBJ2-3	TGTGCCAGCATCATTGCTAGCGGGGGGGTCACAGATACGCAGTATTTT	CASIIASGGVTDTQYF
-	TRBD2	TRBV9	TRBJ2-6	TGTGCCAGCAGCGCCGGACTAGCGGGGAGCTCTGGGGCCAACGTCCTGACTTTC	CASSAGLAGSSGANVLTF
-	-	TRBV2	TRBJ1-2	TGTGCCAGCAGTGAAGCCTGGGACGCGGCTTTGGGTGGCTACACCTTC	CASSEAWDAALGGYTF
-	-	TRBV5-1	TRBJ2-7	TGCGCCAGCAGCTACCTGGGACCGTCCTACGAGCAGTACTTC	CASSYLGPSYEQYF
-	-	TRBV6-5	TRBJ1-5	TGTGCCAGCAGCGCCGTGGGGGTGAGCAATCAGCCCCAGCATTTT	CASSAVGVSNQPQHF
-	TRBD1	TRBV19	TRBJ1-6	TGTGCCAGTAGTGAGACAGGGAACCTCTATAATTCACCCCTCCACTTT	CASSETGNLYNSPLHF
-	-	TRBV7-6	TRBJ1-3	TGTGCCAGCAGCGGATGGGTTTCTGGAAACACCATATATTTT	CASSGWVSGNTIYF
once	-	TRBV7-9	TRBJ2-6	TGTGCCAGCAGCAGGACCAGGGGATCTGGGGCCAACGTCCTGACTTTC	CASSRTRGSGANVLTF
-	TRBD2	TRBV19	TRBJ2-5	TGTGCCAGTAGTACCGGGACTAGCGGGCTTCAGACCCAGTACTTC	CASSTGTSGLQTQYF
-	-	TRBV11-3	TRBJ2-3	TGTGCCAGCCGGCAGGGTGGCACAGATACGCAGTATTTT	CASRQGGTDTQYF
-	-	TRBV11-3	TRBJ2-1	TGTGCCAGCAGTCACGGGGTTAATGAGCAGTTCTTC	CASSHGVNEQFF
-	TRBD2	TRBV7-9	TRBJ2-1	TGTGCCAGCAGCTTAGCCGGACTAGCATCGGGTGAGCAGTTCTTC	CASSLAGLASGEQFF
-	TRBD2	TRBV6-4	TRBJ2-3	TGTGCCAGCAGTGGGCTGGCTAGCGGGGGTAGAGATACGCAGTATTTT	CASSGLASGGRDTQYF
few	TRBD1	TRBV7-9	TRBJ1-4	TGTGCCAGCAGCGCTACACAGGGGGGTAATGAAAAACTGTTTTTT	CASSATQGGNEKLFF
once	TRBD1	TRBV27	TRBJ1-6	TGTGCCAGCAGTCCGACAGGGAATAATTCACCCCTCCACTTT	CASSPTGNNSPLHF
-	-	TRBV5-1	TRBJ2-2	TGCGCCAGCAGCTTAGGGAACAGCCGAAACACCGGGGAGCTGTTTTTT	CASSLGNSRNTGELFF
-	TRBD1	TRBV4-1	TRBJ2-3	TGCGCCAGCAGCCAGGGGAACAGGGGGCGTTGGGATACGCAGTATTTT	CASSQGNRGRWDTQYF
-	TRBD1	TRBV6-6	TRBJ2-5	TGTGCCAGCAGGAAGACAGGGGGCGAGGTGGAGACCCAGTACTTC	CASRKTGGEVETQYF
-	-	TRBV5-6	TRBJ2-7	TGTGCCAGCAGCTTGGAAGACTACGAGCAGTACTTC	CASSLEDYEQYF
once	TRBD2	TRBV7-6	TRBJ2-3	TGTGCCAGCAGCTTACGACTAGCTGGCACAGATACGCAGTATTTT	CASSLRLAGTDTQYF
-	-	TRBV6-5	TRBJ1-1	TGTGCCAGCATCCCCCCCACGCGAACTGAAGCTTTCTTT	CASIPPTRTEAFF
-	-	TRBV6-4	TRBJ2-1	TGTGCCAGCAGTGACATATACAATGAGCAGTTCTTC	CASSDIYNEQFF
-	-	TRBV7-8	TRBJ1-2	TGTGCCAGCAGCTTAGAGGGCTCTAACGCTAACTATGGCTACACCTTC	CASSLEGSNANYGYTF
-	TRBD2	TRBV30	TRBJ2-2	TGTGCCTGGAGTGGGAACCCGGGACTAGCGGGGCGGGGCGGGGAGCTGTTTTTT	CAWSGNPGLAGRGGELFF
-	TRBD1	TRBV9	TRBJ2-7	TGTGCCAGCAGCGCCCGGACAGGGAGCTCCTACGAGCAGTACTTC	CASSARTGSSYEQYF
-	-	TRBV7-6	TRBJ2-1	TGTGCCAGCAGCTTAGTTCAGGGGCCCAATGAGCAGTTCTTC	CASSLVQGPNEQFF
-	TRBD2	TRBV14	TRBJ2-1	TGTGCCAGCAGCCAAGCTAGCGGGGCGGGTTCCTACAATGAGCAGTTCTTC	CASSQASGAGSYNEQFF
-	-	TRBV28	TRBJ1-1	TGTGCCAGCAGTGCCACGGGACTGAGAACTGAAGCTTTCTTT	CASSATGLRTEAFF
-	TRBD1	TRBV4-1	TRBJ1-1	TGCGCCAGCAGCCAAGACAGCAGGGGGCTCGAGGCTTTCTTT	CASSQDSRGLEAFF
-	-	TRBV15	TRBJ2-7	TGTGCCACCAGCAGCTCACCGACAGGTAACTACGAGCAGTACTTC	CATSSSPTGNYEQYF